This T cell receptor beta chain was sequenced during a study of beta chain features in type 1 diabetes. At the level of the study: Age, gender and cell yields were similar between patients and healthy donors. Study results and limitations: A closer apparent resemblance between naive, central memory and Treg TCRB repertoires was seen in patients than in healthy donors. Sequencing used cDNA, and cells with high TCR expression could therefore be over-represented.

CD45RO/CCR7/CD25/CD127/CD95/CD27 staining was used to isolate CD4+ naive, central memory, regulatory and stem cell-like memory cells by sorting. Trimming cost V 0 bases and J 2 bases; bases outside gene matches: 13. Germline V gives CDR1 SGHRS, CDR2 YFSETQ. This CDR3 has 18 residues. Concerning this clone itself: Its antigen is currently unknown.

All of the isolated RNA was reverse transcribed, so expressed TCRB transcripts were sequenced. Data came from immunoSEQ multiplex PCR; TCRdb stores just in-frame clones and leaves some out. The table includes 200,000 to 250,000 clones, about 9.3% detected once. V is TRBV5-1 and J is TRBJ2-7; 8 bases are shared with TRBD2. This clonotype was sampled from a woman under 30 in good health. The sample taken for sequencing was naive CD4+ T cells from blood. CDR3 sequence (DNA): TGCGCCAGCAGCTTGGGGCTAGTAGCGGGAAAGTCCGCCTACGAGCAGTACTTC. Protein sequence: CASSLGLVAGKSAYEQYF.